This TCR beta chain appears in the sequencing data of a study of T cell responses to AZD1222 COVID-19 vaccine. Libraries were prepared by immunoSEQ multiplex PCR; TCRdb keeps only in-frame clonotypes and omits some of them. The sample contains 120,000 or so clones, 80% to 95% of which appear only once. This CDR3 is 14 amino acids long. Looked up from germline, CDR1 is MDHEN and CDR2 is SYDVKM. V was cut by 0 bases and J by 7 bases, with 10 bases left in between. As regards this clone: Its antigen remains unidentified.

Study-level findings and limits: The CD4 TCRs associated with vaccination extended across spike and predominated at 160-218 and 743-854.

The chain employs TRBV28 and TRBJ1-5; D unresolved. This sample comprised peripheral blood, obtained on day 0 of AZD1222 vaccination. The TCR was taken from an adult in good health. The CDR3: CASSLWGSAQPQHF. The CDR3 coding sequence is TGTGCCAGCAGTTTATGGGGTTCCGCCCAGCCCCAGCATTTT.